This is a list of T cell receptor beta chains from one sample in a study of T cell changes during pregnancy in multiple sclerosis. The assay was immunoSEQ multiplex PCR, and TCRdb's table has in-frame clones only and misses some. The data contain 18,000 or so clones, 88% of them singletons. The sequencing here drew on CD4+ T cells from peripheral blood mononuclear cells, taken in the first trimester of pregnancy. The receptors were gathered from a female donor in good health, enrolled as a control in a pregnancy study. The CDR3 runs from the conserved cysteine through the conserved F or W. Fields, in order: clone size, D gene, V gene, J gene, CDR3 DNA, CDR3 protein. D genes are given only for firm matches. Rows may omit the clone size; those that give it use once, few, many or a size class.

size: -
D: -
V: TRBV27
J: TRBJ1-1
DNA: TGTGCCAGCAGTTCCTTGGGGGGGGGATACACTGAAGCTTTCTTT
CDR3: CASSSLGGGYTEAFF

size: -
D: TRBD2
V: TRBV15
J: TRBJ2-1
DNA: TGTGCCACCAGCAGAGATCGCGCAGCGGGAGTGGATGAGCAGTTCTTC
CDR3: CATSRDRAAGVDEQFF

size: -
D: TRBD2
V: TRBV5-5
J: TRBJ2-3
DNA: TGTGCCAGCAGCTGGTTTAGCGGGGGCACAGATACGCAGTATTTT
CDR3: CASSWFSGGTDTQYF

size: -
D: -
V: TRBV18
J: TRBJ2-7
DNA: TGTGCCAGCTCCTCGGGGGACCCACTGCGGTTC
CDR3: CASSSGDPLRF

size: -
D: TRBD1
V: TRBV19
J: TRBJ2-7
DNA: TGTGCCAGTAGCCCAGACAGGGGTCGAAACTACGAGCAGTACTTC
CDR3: CASSPDRGRNYEQYF

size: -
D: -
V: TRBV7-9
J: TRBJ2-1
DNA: TGTGCCAGCAGCTTAGACGGGACTGCTTACAATGAGCAGTTCTTC
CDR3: CASSLDGTAYNEQFF

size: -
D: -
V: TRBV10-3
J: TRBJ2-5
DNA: TGTGCCATCAGCCAGACAGCACAAGAGACCCAGTACTTC
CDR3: CAISQTAQETQYF

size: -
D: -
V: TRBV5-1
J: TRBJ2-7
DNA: TGCGCCAGCAGCTTCGGGTTGTCCTACGAGCAGTACTTC
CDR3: CASSFGLSYEQYF

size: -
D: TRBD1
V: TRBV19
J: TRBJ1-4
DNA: TGTGCCAGTAGTAGATACAGGGGGCGCGAGCATGAAAAACTGTTTTTT
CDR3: CASSRYRGREHEKLFF

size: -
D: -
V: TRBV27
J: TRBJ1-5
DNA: TGTGCCAGCAGACATGATGAGGGCCGGCCCCAGCATTTT
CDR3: CASRHDEGRPQHF

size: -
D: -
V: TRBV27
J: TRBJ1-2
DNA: TGTGCCAGCAGTCCACGCACCGGGTATGGCTACACCTTC
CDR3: CASSPRTGYGYTF

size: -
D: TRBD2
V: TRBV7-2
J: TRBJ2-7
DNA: TGTGCCAGCAGCCCTTCTCGAGATGCGGGAGGGTTCTACGAGCAGTACTTC
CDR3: CASSPSRDAGGFYEQYF

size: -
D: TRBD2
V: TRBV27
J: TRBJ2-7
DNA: TGTGCCAGCTGGGCGGGAGGCTCCTACGAGCAGTACTTC
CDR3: CASWAGGSYEQYF

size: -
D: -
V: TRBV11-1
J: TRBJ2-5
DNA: TGTGCCAGCAGCTTAGGCTTGAACGGAGACAGCCTGTCGGAGACCCAGTACTTC
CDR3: CASSLGLNGDSLSETQYF

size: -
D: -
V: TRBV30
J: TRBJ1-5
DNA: TGTGCCTGGAGTCCCGGGATCGATCAGCCCCAGCATTTT
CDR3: CAWSPGIDQPQHF

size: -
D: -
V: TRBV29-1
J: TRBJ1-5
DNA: TGCAGCGTCCAACAGGGATCGGGTCAGCCCCAGCATTTT
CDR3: CSVQQGSGQPQHF

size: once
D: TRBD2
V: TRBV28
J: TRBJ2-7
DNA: TGTGCCAGCAGTTTGTTGACTAGCGGGGGTCTTTCCGAGCAGTACTTC
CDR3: CASSLLTSGGLSEQYF

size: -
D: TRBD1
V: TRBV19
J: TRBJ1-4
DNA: TGTGCCAGTAGTATATTGGGACAGGGAGGGAAGGAACTGTTTTTT
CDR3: CASSILGQGGKELFF

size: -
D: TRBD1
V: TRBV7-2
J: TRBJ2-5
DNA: TGTGCCAGCAGCTACGGGGACAGGGGGCGTCGGGAGACCCAGTACTTC
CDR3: CASSYGDRGRRETQYF

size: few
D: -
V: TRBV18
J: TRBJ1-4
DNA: TGTGCCAGCTCACCACAGACGACTTCTGGTGAAAAACTGTTTTTT
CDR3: CASSPQTTSGEKLFF

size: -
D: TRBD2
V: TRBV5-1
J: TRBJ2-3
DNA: TGCGCCAGCAGCCCGAGCGGGGTACAGGATACGCAGTATTTT
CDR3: CASSPSGVQDTQYF

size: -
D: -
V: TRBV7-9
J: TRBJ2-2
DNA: TGTGCCAGCAGCTTAGCACCCCCGGCCGGGGAGCTGTTTTTT
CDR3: CASSLAPPAGELFF

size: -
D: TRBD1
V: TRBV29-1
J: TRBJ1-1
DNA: TGCAGCGGGTCGGGACAGGTGAACACTGAAGCTTTCTTT
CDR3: CSGSGQVNTEAFF

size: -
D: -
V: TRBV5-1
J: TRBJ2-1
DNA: TGCGCCAGCAGCCTGGACTACCTCCCTTACAATGAGCAGTTCTTC
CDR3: CASSLDYLPYNEQFF

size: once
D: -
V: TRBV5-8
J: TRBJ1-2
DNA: TGTGCCAGCGTCGGGGGGAACCCATTGGATTTTCCTTATAACTATGGCTACACCTTC
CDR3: CASVGGNPLDFPYNYGYTF

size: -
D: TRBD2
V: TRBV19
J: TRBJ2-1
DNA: TGTGCCAGTAGCCAGCGGGACCAGCAGTTCTTC
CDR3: CASSQRDQQFF

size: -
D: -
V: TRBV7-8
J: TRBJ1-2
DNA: TGTGCCAGCAGCTCACAGGGTTGGTCAGGCTACACCTTC
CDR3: CASSSQGWSGYTF

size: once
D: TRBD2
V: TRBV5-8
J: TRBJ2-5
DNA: TGTGCCAGCAGCTTGCAACTAGCGGGAGGAGAGACCCAGTACTTC
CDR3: CASSLQLAGGETQYF

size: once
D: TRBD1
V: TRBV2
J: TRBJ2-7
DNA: TGTGCCAGCAGCCTCCCCAGGGGGAGCTCCTACGAGCAGTACTTC
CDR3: CASSLPRGSSYEQYF

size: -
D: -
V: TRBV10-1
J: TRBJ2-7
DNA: TGCGCCAGCAGTGAGTCGCCAGGACTGGGGTACGAGCAGTACTTC
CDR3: CASSESPGLGYEQYF

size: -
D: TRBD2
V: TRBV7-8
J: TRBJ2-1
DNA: TGTGCCAGCAGCTCGCGGACTAGCGGGAGCTCCTACAATGAGCAGTTCTTC
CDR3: CASSSRTSGSSYNEQFF

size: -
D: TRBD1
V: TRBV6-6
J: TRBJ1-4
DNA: TGTGCCAGCAGTCTAGGACAGGTTAATGAAAAACTGTTTTTT
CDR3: CASSLGQVNEKLFF

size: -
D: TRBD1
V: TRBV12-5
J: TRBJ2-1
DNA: TGTGCTAGTGGTTTGCCCGACAGGGGGCCCTACAATGAGCAGTTCTTC
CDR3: CASGLPDRGPYNEQFF

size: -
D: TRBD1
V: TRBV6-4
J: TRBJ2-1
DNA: TGTGCCAGCAGTGACTCGGGACAGGGGGATTACAATGAGCAGTTCTTC
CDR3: CASSDSGQGDYNEQFF

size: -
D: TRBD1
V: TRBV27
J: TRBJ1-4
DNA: TGTGCCAGCACCTCCCGACAGGGGGCATGGGAAAAACTGTTTTTT
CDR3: CASTSRQGAWEKLFF

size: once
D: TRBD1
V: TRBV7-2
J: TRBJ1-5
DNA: TGTGCCAGCAGCCCCGACAGGGTACAGCCCCAGCATTTT
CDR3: CASSPDRVQPQHF

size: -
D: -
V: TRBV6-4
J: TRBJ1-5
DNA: TGTGCCAGCAGTGATACGCAGGGCCAGCCCCAGCATTTT
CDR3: CASSDTQGQPQHF

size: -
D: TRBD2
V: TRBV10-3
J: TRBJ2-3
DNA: TGTGCCATCAGCAAATCTAGCGGGAGTACAGATACGCAGTATTTT
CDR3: CAISKSSGSTDTQYF

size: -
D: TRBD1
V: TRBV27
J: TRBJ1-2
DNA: TGTGCCAGCAGTACAACAGGGGTGTATGGCTACACCTTC
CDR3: CASSTTGVYGYTF